The clone carrying this T cell receptor beta chain was seen more than once but under ten times. Its cognate antigen is unknown. The sample belongs to a study of CD8 T cells in ankylosing spondylitis. Study-wide points: Ankylosing spondylitis blood appeared to carry a characteristic TCR beta motif of several highly homologous variants.

TCRdb reprocessed the 5' RACE reads with MiXCR, giving one entry per CDR3 protein. The table shows 250,000 to 350,000 distinct CDR3 sequences, with 8% occurring only once. The CDR3 is made up of 15 amino acids. V gave up 0 bases and J gave up 0 bases, with 7 bases separating them. Germline CDR1 and CDR2: SGDLS and YYNGEE. Source material: blood, either unsorted or a sorted T cell fraction (not recorded which). V gene TRBV9 combines with J gene TRBJ1-5; D might be TRBD1 (6 bases). The receptor comes from a male donor with ankylosing spondylitis. This CDR3 reads CASSVAGDSNQPQHF. The DNA of the CDR3 is TGTGCCAGCAGCGTAGCAGGGGATAGCAATCAGCCCCAGCATTTT.